Below, 9 T cell receptor beta chains from the same sample are listed, as sequenced in a study of shared clonotypes between healthy human individuals. The method was immunoSEQ multiplex PCR; TCRdb's version includes in-frame clones alone and lacks a portion of them. This sample has about 380,000 clones; approximately 96% occur once, and the top ten carry about 0.34%. The sequencing sample was made of memory CD8+ T cells sorted from blood. Specified subset: CD45RO+ cells pooled with CCR7-negative TemRA cells. These receptors all come from a man under 40 in good health.

This clone has just one count. The rearrangement uses TRBV2 and TRBJ2-2, with TRBD2 identical over 12 bases. Germline V gene sequence: CDR1 SNHLY, CDR2 FYNNEI. V gave up 7 bases and J gave up 3 bases; unmatched junction bases: 9. CDR3 length: 17 amino acids. In DNA form, the CDR3 reads TGTGCCAGCATCATGCCTAGCGGGAGGGTGGACACCGGGGAGCTGTTTTTT. This sequence encodes CASIMPSGRVDTGELFF.

Points on this clone: Other DNA sequences in this specimen translate into the identical CDR3. The chain couples TRBV4-2 to TRBJ2-4, with D possibly matching TRBD1 (5 bases). Between the trimmed V and J ends, which lost 1 base and 1 base, there was a span of 5 bases. The V gene's germline CDR1 is LGHNA and CDR2 YNFKEQ. CDR3 length: 14 amino acids. In DNA, the CDR3 is TGTGCCAGCAGCCAAGCAGGGGCCAAAAACATTCAGTACTTC. As protein: CASSQAGAKNIQYF.

This chain joins TRBV19 and TRBJ1-5, with 8 bases aligning to TRBD1. The ends lost 4 bases at V and 6 bases at J; junction bases unmatched: 8. CDR3 length: 15 residues. Germline V gene sequence: CDR1 LNHDA, CDR2 SQIVND (reference sequence). The CDR3 is CASSTDRVGGQPQHF. As DNA, the CDR3 is TGTGCCAGTAGTACGGACAGGGTGGGTGGTCAGCCCCAGCATTTT.

The chain has TRBV29-1 and TRBJ2-5; D unclear. Looked up from germline, CDR1 is SQVTM and CDR2 is ANQGSEA. V dropped 5 bases and J dropped 5 bases, with 15 bases sitting between them. The CDR3 has 13 amino acids. CDR3 sequence: CSVRAPARETQYF. The CDR3 nucleotides read TGCAGCGTTCGGGCCCCCGCTCGGGAGACCCAGTACTTC.

This CDR3 is CASRKGETYNEQFF. As DNA, the CDR3 is TGCGCCAGCAGAAAGGGGGAAACCTACAATGAGCAGTTCTTC. This chain joins TRBV5-1 and TRBJ2-1; maybe TRBD1 (6 bases). The V gene lost 5 bases and the J gene lost 2 bases, with 11 bases spanning the gap. Germline CDR1 SGHRS, CDR2 YFSETQ. This CDR3 region has 14 residues.

Of note for this clone: Other DNA sequences within the sample encode an identical CDR3. The J gene is TRBJ1-2, the V gene TRBV4-1; D ambiguous. The CDR3 covers 12 residues. Germline V lookup: CDR1 MGHRA, CDR2 YSYEKL. The ends were cut back, 0 bases at V and 1 base at J, with 0 bases in the middle. The CDR3 sequence: CASSQDNYGYTF. For the CDR3, the DNA is TGCGCCAGCAGCCAAGATAACTATGGCTACACCTTC.

The V and J genes are TRBV28 and TRBJ2-4, with a possible D match to TRBD2 (5 bases). The length of the CDR3 is 14 residues. Looked up from germline, CDR1 is MDHEN and CDR2 is SYDVKM. V gave up 3 bases and J gave up 9 bases, with 15 bases separating them. The CDR3, as DNA: TGTGCCAGCAGTTTTTTGGTAGCGTGGGGCATTCAGTACTTC. Translation gives CASSFLVAWGIQYF. Using reference TRBV28 and TRBJ2-4 for the parts outside the CDR3, the full variable domain is DVKVTQSSRYLVKRTGEKVFLECVQDMDHENMFWYRQDPGLGLRLIYFSYDVKMKEKGDIPEGYSVSREKKERFSLILESASTNQTSMYLCASSFLVAWGIQYFGAGTRLSVL.

This clone was observed a single time. At one boundary the junction diverges from the germline segment, which might be a read error. The gene calls are TRBV2 and TRBJ2-5; D perhaps matches TRBD2 (5 bases). This CDR3 contains 10 residues. Per the germline V gene, CDR1 is SNHLY and CDR2 is FYNNEI. The CDR3: CASSDTSSNF. For the CDR3, the DNA is TGTGCCAGCAGTGACACTAGTTCGAACTTC.

The chain combines TRBV1 with TRBJ2-1. TRBV1 is labeled a pseudogene. The CDR3 covers 11 residues. This CDR3 reads CTSISKDEQFF. As DNA, the CDR3 is TGCACCAGCATTTCTAAGGATGAGCAGTTCTTC.